This TCR beta chain was sequenced during a study of T cells in localized non-small cell lung cancer. Study results and caveats: With higher T cell density in blood came longer overall survival. Sequencing was limited to one tumor region, leaving the possibility of heterogeneity open. Uninvolved neighboring lung showed the greatest T cell clonality, exceeding tumor. Adjacent lung was found to contain a median about 50 of the top 100 tumor clones.

As for this clone: Its cognate antigen is unknown.

Germline assignment: CDR1 MDHEN and CDR2 SYDVKM. V lost 5 bases, J lost 7 bases, and 9 bases lay in between. The CDR3 has 12 amino acids. TCRdb's copy holds only in-frame clones and misses some; the assay was immunoSEQ multiplex PCR. The sample has under 20,000 clones; around nine tenths are singletons. The chain carries TRBV28 and TRBJ1-5, with D unresolved. The specimen was peripheral blood, collected before any cancer treatment. The origin of this receptor is a male donor at least 60 years old with stage I squamous cell lung carcinoma. The CDR3 DNA reads TGTGCCAGCAGTCGACGACGGCAGCCCCAGCATTTT. Its translation is CASSRRRQPQHF.